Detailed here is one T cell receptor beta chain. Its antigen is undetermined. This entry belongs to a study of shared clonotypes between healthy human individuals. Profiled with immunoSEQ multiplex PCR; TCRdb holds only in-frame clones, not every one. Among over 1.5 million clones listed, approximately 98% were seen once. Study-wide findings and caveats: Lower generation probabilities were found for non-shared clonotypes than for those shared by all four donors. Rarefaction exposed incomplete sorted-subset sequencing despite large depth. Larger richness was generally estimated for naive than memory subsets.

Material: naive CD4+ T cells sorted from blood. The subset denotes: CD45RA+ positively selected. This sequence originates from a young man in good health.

The CDR3 sequence: CASSPGQVTGELFF. CDR3 nucleotides: TGTGCCAGCTCACCGGGGCAGGTCACCGGGGAGCTGTTTTTT. The chain employs TRBV18 and TRBJ2-2; tentative D call: TRBD1 (5 bases). CDR1 KGHSH and CDR2 LQKENI come from the germline V gene. The CDR3 loop spans 14 amino acids. V was pared by 3 bases and J by 4 bases, with 9 bases between.